Detailed here is one T cell receptor beta chain. Its antigen remains unidentified. The second PCR ran roughly 7 to 12 cycles with a sample-barcoded 5' primer and J-beta primers. TCRdb itself ran the 5' RACE reads through MiXCR, one entry per CDR3 protein. The data show about 1.1 million distinct CDR3 sequences, 35% to 40% seen once. The entry originates in a study of blood T cells in healthy people across ages. Study findings and constraints: Roughly linearly, TCR beta diversity per million T cells fell as age increased. The unknown donor CMV status may have confounded expanded clonotype changes.

Trimming cost V 6 bases and J 9 bases, with 11 bases left between them. This CDR3 has 11 amino acids. Germline loops: CDR1 MNHEY, CDR2 SMNVEV (reference sequence). The authors extracted at least 5.5 micrograms of total RNA per sample. V is TRBV27 and J is TRBJ1-2; D not certain. This TCR came from a man between 18 and 29 years old in good health. Material: blood. The CDR3: CASSANRRYTF. The CDR3 coding sequence is TGTGCCAGCAGCGCCAATAGACGCTACACCTTC.